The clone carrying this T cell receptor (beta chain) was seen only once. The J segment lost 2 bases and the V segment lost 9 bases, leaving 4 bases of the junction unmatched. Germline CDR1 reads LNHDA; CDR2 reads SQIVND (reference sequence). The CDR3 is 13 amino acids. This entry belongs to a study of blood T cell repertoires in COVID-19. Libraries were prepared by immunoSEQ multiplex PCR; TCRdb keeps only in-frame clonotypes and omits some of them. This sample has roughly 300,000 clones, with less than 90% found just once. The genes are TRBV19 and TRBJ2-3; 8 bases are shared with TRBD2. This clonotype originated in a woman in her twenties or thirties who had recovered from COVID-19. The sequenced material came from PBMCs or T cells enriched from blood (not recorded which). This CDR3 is CASGRAHTDTQYF. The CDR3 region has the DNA TGTGCCAGCGGGAGGGCCCACACAGATACGCAGTATTTT.